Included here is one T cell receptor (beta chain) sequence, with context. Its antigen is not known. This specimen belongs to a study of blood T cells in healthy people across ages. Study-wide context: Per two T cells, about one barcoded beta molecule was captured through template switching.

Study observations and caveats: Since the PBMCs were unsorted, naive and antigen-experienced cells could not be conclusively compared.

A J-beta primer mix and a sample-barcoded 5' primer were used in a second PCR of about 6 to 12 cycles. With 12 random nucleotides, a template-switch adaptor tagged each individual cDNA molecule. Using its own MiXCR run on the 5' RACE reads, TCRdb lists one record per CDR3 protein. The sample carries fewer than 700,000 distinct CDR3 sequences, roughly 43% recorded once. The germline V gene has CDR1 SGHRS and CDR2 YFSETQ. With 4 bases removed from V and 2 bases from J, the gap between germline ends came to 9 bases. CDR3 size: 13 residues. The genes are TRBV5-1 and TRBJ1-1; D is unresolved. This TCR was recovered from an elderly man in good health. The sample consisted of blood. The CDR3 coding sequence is TGCGCCAGCAGCGTGTGGGAAAACACTGAAGCTTTCTTT. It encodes CASSVWENTEAFF.